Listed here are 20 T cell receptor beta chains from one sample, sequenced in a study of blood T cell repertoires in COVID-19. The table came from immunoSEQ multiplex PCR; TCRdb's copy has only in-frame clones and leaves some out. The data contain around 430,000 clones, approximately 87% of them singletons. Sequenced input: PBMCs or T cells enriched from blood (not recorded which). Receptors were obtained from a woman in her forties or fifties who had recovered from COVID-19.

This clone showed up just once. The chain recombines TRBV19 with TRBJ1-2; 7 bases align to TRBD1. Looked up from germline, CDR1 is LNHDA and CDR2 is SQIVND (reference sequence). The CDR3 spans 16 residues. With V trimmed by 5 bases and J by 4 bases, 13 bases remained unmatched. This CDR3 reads CASSSSPGQTSYGYTF. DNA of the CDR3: TGTGCCAGTAGTTCCAGCCCGGGACAGACGAGCTATGGCTACACCTTC.

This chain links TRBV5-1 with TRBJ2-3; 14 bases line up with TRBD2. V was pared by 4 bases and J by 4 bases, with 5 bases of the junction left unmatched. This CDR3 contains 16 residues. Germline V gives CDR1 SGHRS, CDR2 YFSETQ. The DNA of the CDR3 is TGCGCCAGCAGCCCGACTAGCGGGGGGGCCGCAGATACGCAGTATTTT. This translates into CASSPTSGGAADTQYF.

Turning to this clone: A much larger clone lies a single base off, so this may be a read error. The CDR3 protein is CASRGQDTDTQYF. Here the CDR3 DNA reads TGTGCCAGCAGAGGACAGGACACAGATACGCAGTATTTT. The chain is built from TRBV12-3 or TRBV12-4 and TRBJ2-3; 7 bases line up with TRBD1. J gave up 2 bases and V 6 bases, and 2 bases lay outside the gene matches. CDR3 length equals 13 residues.

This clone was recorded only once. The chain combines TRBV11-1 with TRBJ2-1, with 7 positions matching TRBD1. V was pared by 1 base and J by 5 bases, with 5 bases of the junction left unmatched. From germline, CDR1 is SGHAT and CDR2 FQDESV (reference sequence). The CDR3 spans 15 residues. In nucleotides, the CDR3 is TGTGCCAGCAGCTTAGGAGCAGGGACAGACAATGAGCAGTTCTTC. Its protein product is CASSLGAGTDNEQFF.

The CDR3 is CASSQVTGGGYEQYF. The CDR3 coding sequence is TGTGCCAGCAGCCAAGTTACAGGGGGGGGTTACGAGCAGTACTTC. The rearrangement uses TRBV4-2 and TRBJ2-7; maybe TRBD1 (8 bases). Trimming left V 1 base short and J 4 bases short, with 14 bases between. Per the germline V gene, CDR1 is LGHNA and CDR2 is YNFKEQ. The CDR3 sequence is 15 residues long.

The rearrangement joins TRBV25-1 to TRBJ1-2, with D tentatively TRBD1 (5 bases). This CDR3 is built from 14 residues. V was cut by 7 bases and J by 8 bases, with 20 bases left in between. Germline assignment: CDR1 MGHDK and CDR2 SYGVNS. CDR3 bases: TGTGCCAGCATCCCCTTCGGAGGGGCGGGCGGCTACACCTTC. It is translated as CASIPFGGAGGYTF.

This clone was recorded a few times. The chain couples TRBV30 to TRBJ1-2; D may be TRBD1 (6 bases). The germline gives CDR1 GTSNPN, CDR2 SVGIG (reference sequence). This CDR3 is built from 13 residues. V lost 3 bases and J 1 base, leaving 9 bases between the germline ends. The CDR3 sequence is CAWRKGGNYGYTF. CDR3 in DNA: TGTGCCTGGAGGAAAGGGGGTAACTATGGCTACACCTTC.

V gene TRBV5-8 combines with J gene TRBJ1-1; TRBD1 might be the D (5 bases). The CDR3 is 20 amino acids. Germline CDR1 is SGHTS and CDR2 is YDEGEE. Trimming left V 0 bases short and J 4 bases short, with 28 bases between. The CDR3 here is CASSLDATGGLAGRGTEAFF. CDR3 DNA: TGTGCCAGCAGCTTGGATGCCACCGGGGGTTTGGCGGGACGAGGCACTGAAGCTTTCTTT.

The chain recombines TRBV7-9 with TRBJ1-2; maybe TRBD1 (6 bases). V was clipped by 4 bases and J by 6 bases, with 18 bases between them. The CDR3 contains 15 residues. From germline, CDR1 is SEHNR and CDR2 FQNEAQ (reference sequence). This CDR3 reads CASSSAPAGANGYTF. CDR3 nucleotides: TGTGCCAGCAGCTCCGCTCCGGCAGGGGCGAATGGCTACACCTTC.

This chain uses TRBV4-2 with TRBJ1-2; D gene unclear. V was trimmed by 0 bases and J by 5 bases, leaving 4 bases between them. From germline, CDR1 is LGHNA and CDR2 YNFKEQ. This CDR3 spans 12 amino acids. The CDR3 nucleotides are TGTGCCAGCAGCCAAGACAGATATGGCTACACCTTC. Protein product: CASSQDRYGYTF.

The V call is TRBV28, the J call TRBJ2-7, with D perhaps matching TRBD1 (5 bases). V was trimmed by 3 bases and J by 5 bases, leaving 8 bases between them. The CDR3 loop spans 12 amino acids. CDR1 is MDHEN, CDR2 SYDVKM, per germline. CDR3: CASSFGAHEQYF. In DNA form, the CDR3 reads TGTGCCAGCAGTTTTGGGGCCCACGAGCAGTACTTC.

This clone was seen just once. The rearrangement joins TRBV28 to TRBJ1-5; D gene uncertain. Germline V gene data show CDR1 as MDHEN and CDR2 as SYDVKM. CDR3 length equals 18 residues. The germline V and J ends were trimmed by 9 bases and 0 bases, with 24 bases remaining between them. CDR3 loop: CASKLPERGVYSNQPQHF. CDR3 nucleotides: TGTGCCAGTAAATTACCTGAACGCGGAGTATATAGCAATCAGCCCCAGCATTTT.

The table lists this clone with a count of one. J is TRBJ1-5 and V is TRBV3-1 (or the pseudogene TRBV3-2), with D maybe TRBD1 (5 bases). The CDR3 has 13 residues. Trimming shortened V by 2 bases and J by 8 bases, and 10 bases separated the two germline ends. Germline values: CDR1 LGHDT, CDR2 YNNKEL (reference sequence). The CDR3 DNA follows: TGTGCCAGCAGCCAAAAGGGAGGGGAGCCCCAGCATTTT. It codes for CASSQKGGEPQHF.

CDR3 nucleotide sequence: TGTGCCAATGGAGGTGGGGGGGACAAAAATGAGCAGTTCTTC. Amino acid sequence: CANGGGGDKNEQFF. J is TRBJ2-1 and V is TRBV10-3; tentatively, D is TRBD2 (7 bases). Trimming cost V 10 bases and J 7 bases, with 20 bases left between them. The CDR3 has 14 residues. The germline CDR1 and CDR2 sequences are ENHRY and SYGVKD.

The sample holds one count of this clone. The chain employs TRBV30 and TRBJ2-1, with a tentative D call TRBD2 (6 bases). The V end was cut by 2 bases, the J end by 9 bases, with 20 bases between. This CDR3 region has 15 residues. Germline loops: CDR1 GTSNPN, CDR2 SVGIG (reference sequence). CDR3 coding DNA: TGTGCCTGGAGTATGACTAGTGCTCGGTCTGGTGAGCAGTTCTTC. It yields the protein CAWSMTSARSGEQFF. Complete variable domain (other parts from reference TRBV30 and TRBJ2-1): SQTIHQWPATLVQPVGSPLSLECTVEGTSNPNLYWYRQAAGRGLQLLFYSVGIGQISSEVPQNLSASRPQDRQFILSSKKLLLSDSGFYLCAWSMTSARSGEQFFGPGTRLTVL.

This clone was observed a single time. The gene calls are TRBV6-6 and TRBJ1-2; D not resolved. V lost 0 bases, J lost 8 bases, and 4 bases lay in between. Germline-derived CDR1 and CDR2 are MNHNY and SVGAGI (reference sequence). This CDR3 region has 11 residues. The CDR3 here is CASSYSAGYTF. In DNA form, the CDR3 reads TGTGCCAGCAGTTACTCGGCCGGCTACACCTTC.

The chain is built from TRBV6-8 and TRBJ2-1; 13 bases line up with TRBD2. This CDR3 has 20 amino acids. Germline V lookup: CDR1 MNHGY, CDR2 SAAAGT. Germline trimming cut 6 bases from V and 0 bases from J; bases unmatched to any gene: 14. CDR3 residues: CASRSKGGLAGASSYNEQFF. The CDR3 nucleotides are TGTGCCAGCAGGTCGAAGGGTGGACTAGCGGGGGCCAGCTCCTACAATGAGCAGTTCTTC.

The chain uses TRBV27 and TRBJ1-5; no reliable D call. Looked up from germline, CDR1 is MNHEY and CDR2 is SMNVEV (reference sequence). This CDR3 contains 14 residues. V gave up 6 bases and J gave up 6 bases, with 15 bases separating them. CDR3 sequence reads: CASRLRGLVQPQHF. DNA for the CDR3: TGTGCCAGCAGATTACGAGGTTTGGTTCAGCCCCAGCATTTT.

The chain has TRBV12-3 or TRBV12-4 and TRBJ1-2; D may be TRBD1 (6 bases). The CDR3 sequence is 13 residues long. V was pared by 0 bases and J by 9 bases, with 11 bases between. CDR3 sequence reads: CASSLALRGSYTF. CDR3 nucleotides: TGTGCCAGCAGTTTAGCGCTCAGGGGCAGCTACACCTTC.

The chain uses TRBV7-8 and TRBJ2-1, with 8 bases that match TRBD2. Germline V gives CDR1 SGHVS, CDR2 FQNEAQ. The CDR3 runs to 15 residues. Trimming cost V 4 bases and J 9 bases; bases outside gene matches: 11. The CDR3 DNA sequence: TGTGCCAGCAGCTCCCCGGGGGGGGGAGAGGGTGAGCAGTTCTTC. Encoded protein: CASSSPGGGEGEQFF.